The 13 T cell receptor beta chains presented below share a single source sample, sequenced in a study of blood T cell repertoires in COVID-19 (dated by TCRdb to the early 2020s). Library construction relied on the immunoSEQ multiplex PCR assay. What TCRdb holds here is the immuneACCESS table cut down to in-frame rearrangements. Part of the clones is not present; checked against another copy, under half of the missing clones reflect an unresolved V gene, and the others are unexplained. The sample records roughly 140,000 clones, 84% of which are singletons. The ten largest account for more than 4.5% of the sample. The material sequenced was PBMCs or T cells enriched from blood (not recorded which). Receptor source: a woman in her fifties or sixties who had been exposed to COVID-19.

The chain has TRBV7-2 and TRBJ1-2, with TRBD1 matching over 8 bases. Germline trimming cut 2 bases from V and 3 bases from J; bases unmatched to any gene: 2. The CDR3 totals 14 residues. Germline V gene data show CDR1 as SGHTA and CDR2 as FQGNSA. The CDR3 loop is CASSLRDRYYGYTF. CDR3 sequence (DNA): TGTGCCAGCAGCTTAAGGGACAGGTACTATGGCTACACCTTC.

There are a few counts of this clone. The chain joins TRBV5-8 to TRBJ1-6, with D tentatively TRBD1 (6 bases). The CDR3 has 19 residues. The germline CDR1 and CDR2 sequences are SGHTS and YDEGEE. Trimming stripped 4 bases from V and 3 bases from J, with 23 bases between. CDR3 loop: CASSVPFEQGSYYNSPLHF. In DNA, the CDR3 is TGTGCCAGCAGCGTTCCGTTCGAACAGGGATCGTACTATAATTCACCCCTCCACTTT.

The chain's CDR3 is CASSTRLAGGTYEQYF. DNA for the CDR3: TGTGCCAGCAGCACTAGACTAGCGGGAGGTACCTACGAGCAGTACTTC. The V gene is TRBV7-2, the J gene TRBJ2-7; 13 positions match TRBD2. CDR1 is SGHTA, CDR2 FQGNSA, per germline. The junction had 6 bases not matched to a gene; V was cut back by 5 bases and J by 2 bases. This CDR3 has 16 residues.

The chain is built from TRBV5-1 and TRBJ2-7; tentatively, D is TRBD1 (5 bases). This CDR3 comprises 15 residues. Per the germline V gene, CDR1 is SGHRS and CDR2 is YFSETQ. Trimming removed 2 bases at V and 1 base at J, with 13 bases between. The CDR3 loop is CASSFRQGSSYEQYF. CDR3 DNA: TGCGCCAGCAGCTTTCGGCAGGGCTCTTCCTACGAGCAGTACTTC.

The chain carries TRBV3-1 (or the pseudogene TRBV3-2) and TRBJ2-3; possible D gene TRBD1, 7 bases. CDR1 LGHDT and CDR2 YNNKEL come from the germline V gene (reference sequence). The CDR3 totals 17 residues. V lost 0 bases to trimming and J lost 1 base, with 14 bases between them. CDR3 bases: TGTGCCAGCAGCCAAGATCCCGGCAGGGGGGGCACAGATACGCAGTATTTT. It yields the protein CASSQDPGRGGTDTQYF.

The chain couples TRBV7-9 to TRBJ1-5; 7 bases are shared with TRBD1. Germline trimming cut 1 base from V and 1 base from J; bases unmatched to any gene: 4. The CDR3 has 16 amino acids. In germline, CDR1 is SEHNR, CDR2 FQNEAQ (reference sequence). The CDR3, as DNA: TGTGCCAGCAGCTTAGGAGGGGGACAGAGCAATCAGCCCCAGCATTTT. Its protein product is CASSLGGGQSNQPQHF.

The chain has TRBV19 and TRBJ2-5, with D perhaps matching TRBD2 (5 bases). The CDR3 consists of 15 residues. Per germline, CDR1 LNHDA and CDR2 SQIVND (reference sequence). The germline V and J ends were trimmed by 5 bases and 2 bases, with 15 bases remaining between them. CDR3 loop: CASSRRGGRQETQYF. The CDR3 DNA follows: TGTGCCAGTAGTCGAAGAGGCGGGCGTCAAGAGACCCAGTACTTC.

The genes are TRBV7-8 and TRBJ2-5, with 7 bases matching TRBD1. V shed 4 bases and J 2 bases; nucleotides not matched to a gene: 7. CDR3 length equals 15 residues. In germline, CDR1 is SGHVS, CDR2 FQNEAQ. The CDR3 nucleotides read TGTGCCAGCAGCTCCTCCGGGACAGCTCAAGAGACCCAGTACTTC. The encoded protein is CASSSSGTAQETQYF.

V gene TRBV9 combines with J gene TRBJ2-3, with 10 bases identical to TRBD2. The CDR3 sequence is 15 residues long. Germline V gene data show CDR1 as SGDLS and CDR2 as YYNGEE. The J segment lost 4 bases and the V segment lost 4 bases, leaving 6 bases of the junction unmatched. The CDR3 protein is CASSPSGGAADTQYF. CDR3 sequence (DNA): TGTGCCAGCAGCCCGAGCGGGGGGGCCGCAGATACGCAGTATTTT.

This chain links TRBV6-2 or TRBV6-3 with TRBJ1-5, with D possibly TRBD1 on 5 matching bases. Germline assignment: CDR1 MNHEY and CDR2 SVGEGT. This CDR3 comprises 15 residues. V lost 4 bases, J lost 4 bases, and 14 bases lay in between. This CDR3 reads CASSFDSAQNQPQHF. Here the CDR3 DNA reads TGTGCCAGCAGTTTTGACAGCGCTCAAAATCAGCCCCAGCATTTT.

J is TRBJ1-1 and V is TRBV5-1, with D possibly TRBD1 on 5 matching bases. This CDR3 is built from 13 residues. Germline V gene lookup returns CDR1 SGHRS and CDR2 YFSETQ. Trimming left V 4 bases short and J 8 bases short, with 15 bases between. CDR3 in DNA: TGCGCCAGCAGCGCGTTGGCTGGACAAGAAGCTTTCTTT. Translating it yields CASSALAGQEAFF.

There are a few counts of this clone. The gene calls are TRBV5-1 and TRBJ1-3, with no clear D. Deletions cut 4 bases from V and 0 bases from J, with 11 bases between. Germline V gene sequence: CDR1 SGHRS, CDR2 YFSETQ. The CDR3 has 15 amino acids. CDR3 protein: CASSDGLLSGNTIYF. The CDR3 nucleotides read TGCGCCAGCAGCGACGGACTCCTCTCTGGAAACACCATATATTTT.

The chain's CDR3 is CASSGTGLQNTEAFF. In DNA, the CDR3 is TGTGCCAGCAGTGGAACAGGCCTCCAGAACACTGAAGCTTTCTTT. The J gene is TRBJ1-1, the V gene TRBV25-1, with D perhaps matching TRBD1 (5 bases). This CDR3 contains 15 residues. CDR1 and CDR2 (germline): MGHDK, SYGVNS. Trimming took 4 bases from V and 1 from J, leaving 13 bases between them. Together with reference TRBV25-1 and TRBJ1-1, the CDR3 gives the full variable domain: EADIYQTPRYLVIGTGKKITLECSQTMGHDKMYWYQQDPGMELHLIHYSYGVNSTEKGDLSSESTVSRIRTEHFPLTLESARPSHTSQYLCASSGTGLQNTEAFFGQGTRLTVV.